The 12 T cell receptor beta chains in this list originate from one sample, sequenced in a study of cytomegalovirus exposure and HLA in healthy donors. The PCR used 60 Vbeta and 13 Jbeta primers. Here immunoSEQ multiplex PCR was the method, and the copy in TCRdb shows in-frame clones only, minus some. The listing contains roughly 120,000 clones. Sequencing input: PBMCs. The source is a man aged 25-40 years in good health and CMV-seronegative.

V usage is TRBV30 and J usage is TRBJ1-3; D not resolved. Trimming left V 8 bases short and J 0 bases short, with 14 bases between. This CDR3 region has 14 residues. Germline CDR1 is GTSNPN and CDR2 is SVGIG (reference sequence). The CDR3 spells CAGLGQTSGNTIYF. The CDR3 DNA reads TGTGCCGGACTAGGGCAGACCTCTGGAAACACCATATATTTT.

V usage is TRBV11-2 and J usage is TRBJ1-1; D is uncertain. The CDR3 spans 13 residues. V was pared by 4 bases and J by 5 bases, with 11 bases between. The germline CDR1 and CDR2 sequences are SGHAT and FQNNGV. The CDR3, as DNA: TGTGCCAGCAGCTCACAAACGGGTACTGAAGCTTTCTTT. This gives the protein CASSSQTGTEAFF.

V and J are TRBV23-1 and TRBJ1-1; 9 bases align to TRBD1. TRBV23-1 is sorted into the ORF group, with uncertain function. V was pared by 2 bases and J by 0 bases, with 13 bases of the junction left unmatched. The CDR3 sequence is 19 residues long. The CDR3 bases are TGCGCCAGCAGTCAACCCCGGACAGGGGCCCTTTGTATGAACACTGAAGCTTTCTTT. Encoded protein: CASSQPRTGALCMNTEAFF.

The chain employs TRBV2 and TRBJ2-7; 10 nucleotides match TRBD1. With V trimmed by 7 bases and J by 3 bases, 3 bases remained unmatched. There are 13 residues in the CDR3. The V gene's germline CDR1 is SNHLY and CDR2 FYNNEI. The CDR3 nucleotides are TGTGCCAGCAAGAGGGACAGGGGCTACGAGCAGTACTTC. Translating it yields CASKRDRGYEQYF.

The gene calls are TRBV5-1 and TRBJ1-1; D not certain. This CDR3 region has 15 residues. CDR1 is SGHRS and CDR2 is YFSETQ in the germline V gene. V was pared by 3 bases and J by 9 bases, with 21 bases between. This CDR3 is CASSSLGGIQVQAFF. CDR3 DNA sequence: TGCGCCAGCAGCTCTTTGGGAGGGATTCAAGTACAAGCTTTCTTT.

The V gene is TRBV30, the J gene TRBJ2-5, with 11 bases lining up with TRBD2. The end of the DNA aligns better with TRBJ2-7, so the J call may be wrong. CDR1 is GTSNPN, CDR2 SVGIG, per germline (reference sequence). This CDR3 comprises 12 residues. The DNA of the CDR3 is TGTGCCTGGTCGACTAGCGGGAACGAGCAGTACTTC. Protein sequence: CAWSTSGNEQYF.

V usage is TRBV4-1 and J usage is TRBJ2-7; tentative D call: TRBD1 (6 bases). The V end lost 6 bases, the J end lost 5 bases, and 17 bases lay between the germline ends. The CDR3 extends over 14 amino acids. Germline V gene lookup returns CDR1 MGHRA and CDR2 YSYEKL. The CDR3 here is CASRTGTPGDEQYF. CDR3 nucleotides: TGCGCCAGCAGAACCGGGACACCGGGTGACGAGCAGTACTTC.

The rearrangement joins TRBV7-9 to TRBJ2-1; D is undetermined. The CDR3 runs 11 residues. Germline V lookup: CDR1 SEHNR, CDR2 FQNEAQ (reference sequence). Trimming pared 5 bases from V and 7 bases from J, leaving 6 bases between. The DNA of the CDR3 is TGTGCCAGCAGCGAAGAGAATGAGCAGTTCTTC. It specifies CASSEENEQFF.

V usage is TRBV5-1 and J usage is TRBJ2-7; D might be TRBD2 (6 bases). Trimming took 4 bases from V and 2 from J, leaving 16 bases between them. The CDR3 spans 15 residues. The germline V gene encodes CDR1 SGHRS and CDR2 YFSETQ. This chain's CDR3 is CASSPAFRETYEQYF. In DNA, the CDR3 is TGCGCCAGCAGCCCGGCTTTCCGGGAGACCTACGAGCAGTACTTC.

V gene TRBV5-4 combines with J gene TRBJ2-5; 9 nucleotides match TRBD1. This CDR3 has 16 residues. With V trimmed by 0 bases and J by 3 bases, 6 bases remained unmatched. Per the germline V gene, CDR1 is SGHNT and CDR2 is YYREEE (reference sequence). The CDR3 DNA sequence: TGTGCCAGCAGCTTGGTGGGACAGGGCGGGAAAGAGACCCAGTACTTC. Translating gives CASSLVGQGGKETQYF. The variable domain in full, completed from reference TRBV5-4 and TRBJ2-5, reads ETGVTQSPTHLIKTRGQQVTLRCSSQSGHNTVSWYQQALGQGPQFIFQYYREEENGRGNFPPRFSGLQFPNYSSELNVNALELDDSALYLCASSLVGQGGKETQYFGPGTRLLVL.

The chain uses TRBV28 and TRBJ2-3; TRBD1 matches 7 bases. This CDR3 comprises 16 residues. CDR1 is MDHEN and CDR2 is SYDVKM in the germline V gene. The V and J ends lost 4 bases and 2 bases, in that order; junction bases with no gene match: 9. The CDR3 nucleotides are TGTGCCAGCAGTTCACCCGGGACAGTCGCCACAGATACGCAGTATTTT. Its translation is CASSSPGTVATDTQYF.

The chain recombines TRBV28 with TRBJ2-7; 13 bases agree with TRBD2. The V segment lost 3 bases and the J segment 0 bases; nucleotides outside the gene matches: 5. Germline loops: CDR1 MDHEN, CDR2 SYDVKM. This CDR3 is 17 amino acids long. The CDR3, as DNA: TGTGCCAGCAGTTTTCCCGGGACTAGCGGGATCTCCTACGAGCAGTACTTC. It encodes CASSFPGTSGISYEQYF. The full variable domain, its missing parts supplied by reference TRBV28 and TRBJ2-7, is DVKVTQSSRYLVKRTGEKVFLECVQDMDHENMFWYRQDPGLGLRLIYFSYDVKMKEKGDIPEGYSVSREKKERFSLILESASTNQTSMYLCASSFPGTSGISYEQYFGPGTRLTVT.